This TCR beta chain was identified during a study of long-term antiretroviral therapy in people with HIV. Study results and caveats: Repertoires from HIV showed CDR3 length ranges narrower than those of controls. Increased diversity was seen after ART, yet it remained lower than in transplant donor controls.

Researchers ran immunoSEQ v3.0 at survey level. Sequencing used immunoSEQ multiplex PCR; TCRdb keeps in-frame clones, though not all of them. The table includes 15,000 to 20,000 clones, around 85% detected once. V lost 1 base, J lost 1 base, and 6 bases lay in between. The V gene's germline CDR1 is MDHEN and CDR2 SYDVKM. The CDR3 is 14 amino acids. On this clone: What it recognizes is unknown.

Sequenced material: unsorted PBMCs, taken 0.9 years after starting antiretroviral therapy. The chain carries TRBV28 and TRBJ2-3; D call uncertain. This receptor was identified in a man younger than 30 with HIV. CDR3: CASSLSLGTDTQYF. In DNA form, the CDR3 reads TGTGCCAGCAGTTTATCACTCGGCACAGATACGCAGTATTTT.